A single sample gave rise to the 4 T cell receptor beta chains below, sequenced in a study of blood T cell repertoires in COVID-19. The protocol was immunoSEQ multiplex PCR, while the TCRdb copy is restricted to in-frame clones and leaves out a portion. The sample holds 100,000 or so clones, approximately 84% seen once. Sequencing was done on a sample of peripheral blood. These receptors all come from a human donor in a cohort sampled during active COVID-19.

The J gene is TRBJ2-1, the V gene TRBV5-6, with 7 bases fitting TRBD2. Germline CDR1 reads SGHDT; CDR2 reads YYEEEE. This CDR3 contains 14 residues. V was pared by 4 bases and J by 4 bases, with 5 bases of the junction left unmatched. The CDR3 DNA reads as TGTGCCAGCAGCCTCCGGGGGGAATACAATGAGCAGTTCTTC. Protein product: CASSLRGEYNEQFF. Full variable domain (rest looked up from reference TRBV5-6 and TRBJ2-1): DAGVTQSPTHLIKTRGQQVTLRCSPKSGHDTVSWYQQALGQGPQFIFQYYEEEERQRGNFPDRFSGHQFPNYSSELNVNALLLGDSALYLCASSLRGEYNEQFFGPGTRLTVL.

In this sample, this clone turned up a few times. J is TRBJ2-7 and V is TRBV29-1, with TRBD1 matching 7 bases. Losses at the gene ends were 1 base for V and 0 bases for J; bases not matched to a gene: 6. Germline loops: CDR1 SQVTM, CDR2 ANQGSEA. The CDR3 consists of 15 residues. The CDR3 DNA reads TGCAGCGTTGAAGGACCAACAGGGGACTCCTACGAGCAGTACTTC. Residues: CSVEGPTGDSYEQYF.

This chain joins TRBV7-2 and TRBJ2-3, with no clear D. The CDR3 runs 16 residues. Trimming removed 1 base from V and 2 bases from J, with 13 bases in between. From germline, CDR1 is SGHTA and CDR2 FQGNSA. The CDR3 DNA is TGTGCCAGCAGCTTAGATATGCAGACAAACACAGATACGCAGTATTTT. Its protein product is CASSLDMQTNTDTQYF.

The V gene is TRBV7-2, the J gene TRBJ2-1; D remains ambiguous. Looked up from germline, CDR1 is SGHTA and CDR2 is FQGNSA. The CDR3 covers 13 residues. Here the CDR3 reads CASCLSSYNEQFF. The CDR3 DNA sequence: TGTGCAAGCTGCCTCAGCTCCTACAATGAGCAGTTCTTC.